This T cell receptor (beta chain) was obtained from a study of early T cells in non-severe SARS-CoV-2 infection. Broader study findings: Sequences matched to VDJdb favored anti-spike CD8 responses, while private and CD4 specificities were missed.

Individual cDNA molecules received unique molecular identifiers. TCRdb reprocessed the 5' RACE reads with MiXCR, giving one entry per CDR3 protein. Of tens of thousands of distinct CDR3 sequences in the sample, 15% to 19% were seen once. V lost 2 bases and J 1 base, leaving 8 bases between the germline ends. The CDR3 sequence is 14 residues long. Germline assignment: CDR1 MNHNS and CDR2 SASEGT. Note on this clonotype: Its target is not known.

Sequenced material: whole blood. This sequence originates from an adult who was a healthcare worker with PCR-confirmed SARS-CoV-2 infection or an uninfected control (not recorded which). The chain employs TRBV6-1 and TRBJ2-5, with D maybe TRBD2 (5 bases). The CDR3 coding sequence is TGTGCCAGCAGTGAATGGAGGCCCCAAGAGACCCAGTACTTC. It codes for CASSEWRPQETQYF.